One and the same sample provided the 16 T cell receptor beta chains below, sequenced in a study of blood T cell repertoires in COVID-19. TCRdb keeps only in-frame clones here, not all; method: immunoSEQ multiplex PCR. The sample holds around 430,000 clones, about 87% seen once. Sequencing was carried out using PBMCs or T cells enriched from blood (not recorded which). The source of these receptors is a woman in her 50s who had recovered from COVID-19.

The V call is TRBV7-8, the J call TRBJ1-6, with no clear D. Germline V gene data show CDR1 as SGHVS and CDR2 as FQNEAQ. The CDR3 has 14 residues. V dropped 1 base and J dropped 7 bases, with 8 bases sitting between them. CDR3 DNA sequence: TGTGCCAGCAGCTTAGAAACGGGGAATTCACCCCTCCACTTT. Translating gives CASSLETGNSPLHF.

V gene TRBV6-2 or TRBV6-3 combines with J gene TRBJ2-1; D might be TRBD2 (6 bases). V was shortened by 6 bases and J by 2 bases, with 14 bases between the two germline ends. This CDR3 region has 15 residues. Germline lookup yields CDR1 MNHEY and CDR2 SVGEGT. CDR3 region: CASSPTRATYNEQFF. In nucleotides, the CDR3 is TGTGCCAGCAGCCCGACTAGAGCTACCTACAATGAGCAGTTCTTC.

The J gene is TRBJ1-1, the V gene TRBV5-6, with D uncertain. V was clipped by 4 bases and J by 1 base, with 23 bases between them. Germline V gene sequence: CDR1 SGHDT, CDR2 YYEEEE. This CDR3 is built from 18 residues. The DNA of the CDR3 is TGTGCCAGCAGCCTTTCTTCCGTTTATCGGGGTGGGAACACTGAAGCTTTCTTT. Its translation is CASSLSSVYRGGNTEAFF.

This sequence joins TRBV27 and TRBJ1-2; 7 nucleotides line up with TRBD1. This CDR3 spans 13 amino acids. V lost 6 bases to trimming and J lost 5 bases; unmatched junction nucleotides: 6. Germline CDR1 MNHEY, CDR2 SMNVEV (reference sequence). The CDR3 spells CASSPQGLYGYTF. DNA of the CDR3: TGTGCCAGCAGCCCACAGGGGCTATATGGCTACACCTTC.

The chain couples TRBV18 to TRBJ1-1, with TRBD1 matching 7 bases. The CDR3 extends over 14 amino acids. Germline values: CDR1 KGHSH, CDR2 LQKENI. The ends lost 6 bases at V and 3 bases at J; junction bases unmatched: 7. As DNA, the CDR3 is TGTGCCAGCTCCCCCAATGACAGGGACACTGAAGCTTTCTTT. As protein: CASSPNDRDTEAFF.

The CDR3 nucleotides read TGTGCCAGTAGTCTCGCCGAGCCCAATGAGCAGTTCTTC. Its protein is CASSLAEPNEQFF. The chain is built from TRBV19 and TRBJ2-1; no reliable D call. Looked up from germline, CDR1 is LNHDA and CDR2 is SQIVND (reference sequence). Trimming took off 5 bases at V and 6 bases at J, with 11 bases between the two ends. There are 13 residues in the CDR3.

This chain links TRBV14 with TRBJ2-7, with 7 bases aligning to TRBD1. Germline CDR1 and CDR2: SGHDN and FVKESK. V was clipped by 5 bases and J by 5 bases; unmatched bases: 9. The CDR3 is made up of 14 amino acids. The CDR3 DNA sequence: TGTGCCAGCAGCTCAAGGGGGCGCAGGAACGAGCAGTACTTC. It is translated as CASSSRGRRNEQYF.

Concerning this clone: One end of the junction fails to match germline, which may point to a read error. The sample has other DNA sequences that encode this CDR3 too. The V gene is TRBV3-1 (or the pseudogene TRBV3-2), the J gene TRBJ1-6, with a possible D match to TRBD1 (6 bases). The CDR3 has 16 residues. Germline loops: CDR1 LGHDT, CDR2 YNNKEL (reference sequence). The CDR3 is CASSQVGSRGNSPLHF. CDR3 nucleotides: TGCGCCAGCAGCCAAGTGGGAAGCAGGGGTAATTCACCCCTCCACTTT.

This sequence joins TRBV27 and TRBJ1-2; 7 nucleotides line up with TRBD1. CDR1 is MNHEY and CDR2 is SMNVEV in the germline V gene (reference sequence). The V segment lost 4 bases and the J segment 3 bases; nucleotides outside the gene matches: 8. CDR3 length: 15 residues. The CDR3 nucleotides read TGTGCCAGCAGTTACCACACAGGGGCTGACTATGGCTACACCTTC. Translation: CASSYHTGADYGYTF.

The chain has TRBV7-2 and TRBJ2-5; 8 bases map to TRBD1. This CDR3 comprises 14 residues. The V gene end was trimmed by 5 bases and the J gene end by 5 bases; junction bases not matched to a gene: 7. Per germline, CDR1 SGHTA and CDR2 FQGNSA. The DNA for the CDR3 is TGTGCCAGCAGCCGTGACAGGGGTGGGGAGACCCAGTACTTC. Translating it yields CASSRDRGGETQYF.

This clone was picked up one time. The chain is built from TRBV19 and TRBJ2-7, with no clear D. CDR1 and CDR2 from the germline V gene are LNHDA and SQIVND (reference sequence). Trimming removed 2 bases from V and 6 bases from J, with 11 bases in between. This CDR3 contains 13 residues. CDR3 bases: TGTGCCAGTAGTATAATGGCGCCGGGCGAGCAGTACTTC. As protein: CASSIMAPGEQYF.

This clone was seen just once. The chain couples TRBV5-1 to TRBJ1-2, with 8 bases that match TRBD1. The ends lost 0 bases at V and 7 bases at J; junction bases unmatched: 8. The length of the CDR3 is 15 residues. Germline CDR1 reads SGHRS; CDR2 reads YFSETQ. CDR3: CASSLEGTGPAGYTF. Written as DNA, the CDR3 is TGCGCCAGCAGCTTGGAAGGGACAGGCCCCGCTGGCTACACCTTC.

J is TRBJ1-1 and V is TRBV7-9; D might be TRBD1 (5 bases). Trimming removed 8 bases at V and 0 bases at J, with 19 bases between. Per the germline V gene, CDR1 is SEHNR and CDR2 is FQNEAQ (reference sequence). The CDR3 spans 16 residues. CDR3 amino acids: CASRPQTQVVNTEAFF. The CDR3 DNA sequence: TGTGCCAGCCGCCCCCAAACACAGGTTGTGAACACTGAAGCTTTCTTT.

This rearrangement joins TRBV9 to TRBJ1-1; 7 bases agree with TRBD1. J was trimmed by 5 bases and V by 1 base; bases with no gene match: 5. The CDR3 consists of 14 residues. Per germline, CDR1 SGDLS and CDR2 YYNGEE. CDR3 protein: CASSVSPGGTEAFF. The DNA of the CDR3 is TGTGCCAGCAGCGTAAGCCCAGGGGGGACTGAAGCTTTCTTT.

This clone was observed a handful of times. The CDR3 sequence is CSVAGDPEAFF. The CDR3 region has the DNA TGCAGCGTCGCAGGGGACCCTGAAGCTTTCTTT. V and J are TRBV29-1 and TRBJ1-1; weak D call: TRBD1 (6 bases). CDR1 and CDR2 from the germline V gene are SQVTM and ANQGSEA. This CDR3 has 11 residues. Trimming removed 6 bases at V and 6 bases at J, with 11 bases between.

The gene calls are TRBV5-1 and TRBJ2-2; 9 bases are a match to TRBD2. The CDR3 is made up of 20 amino acids. Germline assignment: CDR1 SGHRS and CDR2 YFSETQ. Trimming took 5 bases from V and 3 from J; bases not matched to a gene: 20. CDR3 amino acids: CASRKERASGVLGDTGELFF. The DNA of the CDR3 is TGCGCCAGCAGGAAGGAACGTGCTAGCGGGGTGCTCGGGGACACCGGGGAGCTGTTTTTT.